Following are 2 T cell receptor beta chains from one sample sequenced in a study of CD8+ T cells in alopecia areata. Extraction and reverse transcription of RNA yielded cDNA as the sequencing template. Profiled with immunoSEQ multiplex PCR; TCRdb holds only in-frame clones, not every one. The sample has 290,000 or so clones, none seen only once. Cells that came from pooled cutaneous lymph nodes were sorted using CD4, CD8alpha, NKG2D, NKG2ACE and other markers. The sample comprised CD4+ T cells sorted from a lymph node. The receptors derive from a C3H/HeJ mouse with alopecia areata. For the strain, the MHC haplotype given is H2-k.

Concerning this clone: Gene names denote mouse genes. Read sequence stops 4 residues before the CDR3 end, and the germline J gene provides the missing end. The genes are TRBV1 and TRBJ2-5, with 10 nucleotides matching TRBD2. There are 16 residues in the CDR3. With V trimmed by 3 bases and J by 0 bases, 3 bases remained unmatched. CDR1 is NSQYPW and CDR2 is LRSPGD in the germline V gene (reference sequence). CDR3 bases read: TGCACCTGCAGTGCTCGGACTGGGGGTAACCAAGAC. As protein: CTCSARTGGNQD. The full CDR3 sequence reads CTCSARTGGNQDTQYF.

This clone was counted only a few times. Germline and genes: mouse. The DNA ends 4 residues before the CDR3 does, and the rest of the CDR3 is filled in from the germline J gene. This sequence joins TRBV1 and TRBJ2-2; D unclear. This CDR3 is 15 amino acids long. V lost 0 bases, J lost 0 bases, and 5 bases lay in between. The germline V gene has CDR1 NSQYPW and CDR2 LRSPGD (reference sequence). The CDR3 loop reads CTCSAEHTNTGQLYF. The covered CDR3 bases are TGCACCTGCAGTGCAGAACACACAAACACCGGG. The full variable domain, completed using reference TRBV1 and TRBJ2-2, is VTLLEQNPRWRLVPRGQAVNLRCILKNSQYPWMSWYQQDLQKQLQWLFTLRSPGDKEVKSLPGADYLATRVTDTELRLQVANMSQGRTLYCTCSAEHTNTGQLYFGEGSKLTVL.